These 13 T cell receptor beta chains were sequenced from one sample in a study of blood T cell repertoires in COVID-19. TCRdb's copy holds only in-frame clones and misses some; the assay was immunoSEQ multiplex PCR. In the table there are approximately 160,000 clones, roughly 85% of which are singletons. Sequencing was performed on PBMCs or T cells enriched from blood (not recorded which). All receptors derive from a woman in her forties or fifties who had recovered from COVID-19.

This clone has a single count. The chain is built from TRBV3-1 (or the pseudogene TRBV3-2) and TRBJ2-5; 7 bases agree with TRBD1. The germline CDR1 and CDR2 sequences are LGHDT and YNNKEL (reference sequence). The CDR3 has 12 residues. Trimming took 3 bases from V and 14 from J; bases not matched to a gene: 9. The CDR3 sequence: CASSHGYGTAYF. In DNA form, the CDR3 reads TGTGCCAGCAGCCACGGATACGGGACAGCTTACTTC.

The V and J genes are TRBV18 and TRBJ1-1, with a possible D match to TRBD1 (5 bases). Trimming removed 1 base from V and 11 bases from J, with 14 bases in between. Per the germline V gene, CDR1 is KGHSH and CDR2 is LQKENI. The CDR3 spans 13 residues. CDR3 sequence: CASSPRDSPAAFF. In nucleotides, the CDR3 is TGTGCCAGCTCACCACGGGACTCCCCAGCGGCTTTCTTT.

This clone occurred a few times. The V call is TRBV10-3, the J call TRBJ1-1; possible D gene TRBD1, 6 bases. This CDR3 has 16 amino acids. The ends were cut back, 6 bases at V and 6 bases at J, with 23 bases in the middle. The V gene's germline CDR1 is ENHRY and CDR2 SYGVKD. The CDR3 loop is CAIRGLDRRRGSEAFF. The CDR3 bases are TGTGCCATCAGGGGACTAGACAGGAGACGCGGCTCTGAAGCTTTCTTT.

J is TRBJ1-2 and V is TRBV19; D is uncertain. Germline V lookup: CDR1 LNHDA, CDR2 SQIVND (reference sequence). This CDR3 comprises 12 residues. V was clipped by 3 bases and J by 5 bases, with 7 bases between them. The DNA for the CDR3 is TGTGCCAGTAGTATTTCCAATTATGGCTACACCTTC. Translation: CASSISNYGYTF.

The chain carries TRBV7-9 and TRBJ2-1, with 10 bases matching TRBD2. Germline trimming cut 9 bases from V and 4 bases from J; bases unmatched to any gene: 9. The CDR3 sequence is 15 residues long. The germline CDR1 and CDR2 sequences are SEHNR and FQNEAQ (reference sequence). CDR3 sequence (DNA): TGTGCCAGTACAAGCGGGAGGGAAGAATACAATGAGCAGTTCTTC. This gives the protein CASTSGREEYNEQFF.

The chain is built from TRBV12-5 and TRBJ1-1; D unclear. Germline CDR1 reads LGHNT; CDR2 reads FRNRAP. The CDR3 is 16 amino acids. Trimming removed 2 bases at V and 6 bases at J, with 19 bases between. The CDR3 loop is CASGLPAGGGKAEAFF. The CDR3 DNA reads TGTGCTAGTGGTTTGCCGGCAGGAGGTGGCAAGGCTGAAGCTTTCTTT. Drawing the rest from reference TRBV12-5 and TRBJ1-1, the complete variable domain is DARVTQTPRHKVTEMGQEVTMRCQPILGHNTVFWYRQTMMQGLELLAYFRNRAPLDDSGMPKDRFSAEMPDATLATLKIQPSEPRDSAVYFCASGLPAGGGKAEAFFGQGTRLTVV.

This rearrangement joins TRBV21-1 to TRBJ1-5; the table's TRBD1 call for D was not verified on the DNA. TRBV21-1 is labeled a pseudogene. The CDR3 consists of 14 residues. CDR3 in amino acids: CASGGQGINQPQHF. For the CDR3, the DNA is TGTGCCAGTGGGGGACAGGGGATCAATCAGCCCCAGCATTTT.

The rearrangement joins TRBV28 to TRBJ1-6; 8 bases are shared with TRBD1. Germline-derived CDR1 and CDR2 are MDHEN and SYDVKM. Losses at the gene ends were 7 bases for V and 9 bases for J; bases not matched to a gene: 8. CDR3 size: 14 residues. CDR3 nucleotides: TGTGCCAGCATCAAGGACAGGGTGGGTTCACCCCTCCACTTT. It codes for CASIKDRVGSPLHF. The whole variable domain, filled in from reference TRBV28 and TRBJ1-6, reads DVKVTQSSRYLVKRTGEKVFLECVQDMDHENMFWYRQDPGLGLRLIYFSYDVKMKEKGDIPEGYSVSREKKERFSLILESASTNQTSMYLCASIKDRVGSPLHFGNGTRLTVT.

There are a few counts of this clone. The V gene is TRBV11-2, the J gene TRBJ2-7, with D perhaps TRBD2 (7 bases). V was cut by 4 bases and J by 3 bases, with 10 bases left in between. This CDR3 region has 13 residues. Germline CDR1 and CDR2: SGHAT and FQNNGV. The CDR3: CASSWGGIYEQYV. The CDR3 DNA sequence: TGTGCCAGCAGCTGGGGGGGCATCTACGAGCAGTACGTC.

This chain links TRBV5-5 with TRBJ1-3; no reliable D call. Between the trimmed V and J ends, which lost 4 bases and 4 bases, there was a span of 18 bases. This CDR3 spans 16 amino acids. Looked up from germline, CDR1 is SGHKS and CDR2 is YYEKEE (reference sequence). CDR3 loop: CASSPEARGGGNTIYF. In DNA, the CDR3 is TGTGCCAGCAGCCCCGAGGCACGGGGAGGGGGAAACACCATATATTTT.

The rearrangement links TRBV7-9 to TRBJ2-5; 11 bases are a match to TRBD2. The CDR3 is made up of 16 amino acids. From germline, CDR1 is SEHNR and CDR2 FQNEAQ (reference sequence). The V gene end was trimmed by 4 bases and the J gene end by 3 bases; junction bases not matched to a gene: 7. CDR3 DNA: TGTGCCAGCAGCTACTTCTTACTAGCGGGGGAAGAGACCCAGTACTTC. It translates to CASSYFLLAGEETQYF.

This clone showed up just a few times. The junction and the germline gene differ at one end; a read error may be behind it. The J gene is TRBJ1-2, the V gene TRBV2; no clear D gene. Germline values: CDR1 SNHLY, CDR2 FYNNEI. This CDR3 spans 11 amino acids. The CDR3 DNA reads TGTGCCAGCAGTGACTCAAGCGGATCGAGATTC. It specifies CASSDSSGSRF.

This clone showed up just a few times. This chain connects TRBV7-2 to TRBJ2-3; TRBD2 agrees at 11 bases. With V trimmed by 3 bases and J by 6 bases, 2 bases remained unmatched. The CDR3 consists of 14 residues. The germline V gene encodes CDR1 SGHTA and CDR2 FQGNSA. CDR3 amino acids: CASSFSGGADTQYF. CDR3 coding DNA: TGTGCCAGCAGCTTTAGCGGGGGGGCTGATACGCAGTATTTT. Full variable domain (remainder filled in from reference TRBV7-2 and TRBJ2-3): GAGVSQSPSNKVTEKGKDVELRCDPISGHTALYWYRQSLGQGLEFLIYFQGNSAPDKSGLPSDRFSAERTGGSVSTLTIQRTQQEDSAVYLCASSFSGGADTQYFGPGTRLTVL.